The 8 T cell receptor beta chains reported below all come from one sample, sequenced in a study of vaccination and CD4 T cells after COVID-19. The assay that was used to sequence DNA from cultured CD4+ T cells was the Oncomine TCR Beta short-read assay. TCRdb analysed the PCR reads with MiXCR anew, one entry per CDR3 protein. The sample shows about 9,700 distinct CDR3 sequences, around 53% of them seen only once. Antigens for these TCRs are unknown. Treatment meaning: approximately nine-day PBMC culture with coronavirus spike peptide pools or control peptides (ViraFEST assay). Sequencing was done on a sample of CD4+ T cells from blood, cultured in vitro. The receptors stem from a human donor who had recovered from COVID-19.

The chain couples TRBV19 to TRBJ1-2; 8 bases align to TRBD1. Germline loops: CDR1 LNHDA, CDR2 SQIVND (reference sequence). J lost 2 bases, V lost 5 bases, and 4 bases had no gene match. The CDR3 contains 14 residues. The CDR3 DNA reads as TGTGCCAGTAGTGTGACAGGGGCAAACTATGGCTACACCTTC. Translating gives CASSVTGANYGYTF.

Written as DNA, the CDR3 is TGTGCCAGCAGTTCCGTCGACAGGGGAACTCCCCTCCACTTT. It specifies CASSSVDRGTPLHF. The rearrangement links TRBV6-5 to TRBJ1-6, with TRBD1 matching over 8 bases. The CDR3 extends over 14 amino acids. Trimming took 4 bases from V and 13 from J; bases not matched to a gene: 9. Per germline, CDR1 MNHEY and CDR2 SVGAGI.

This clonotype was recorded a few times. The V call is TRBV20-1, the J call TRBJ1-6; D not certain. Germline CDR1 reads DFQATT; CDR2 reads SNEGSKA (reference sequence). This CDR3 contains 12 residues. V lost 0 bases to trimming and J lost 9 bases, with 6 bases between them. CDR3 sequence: CSARDRLSPLHF. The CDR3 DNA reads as TGCAGTGCTAGAGACAGGCTTTCACCCCTCCACTTT.

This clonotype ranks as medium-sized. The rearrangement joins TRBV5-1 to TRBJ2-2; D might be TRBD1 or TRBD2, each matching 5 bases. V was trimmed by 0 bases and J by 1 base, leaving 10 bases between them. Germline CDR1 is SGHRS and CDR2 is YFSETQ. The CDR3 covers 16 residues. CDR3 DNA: TGCGCCAGCAGCTTGGGAGGGGCCCAGAACACCGGGGAGCTGTTTTTT. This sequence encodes CASSLGGAQNTGELFF.

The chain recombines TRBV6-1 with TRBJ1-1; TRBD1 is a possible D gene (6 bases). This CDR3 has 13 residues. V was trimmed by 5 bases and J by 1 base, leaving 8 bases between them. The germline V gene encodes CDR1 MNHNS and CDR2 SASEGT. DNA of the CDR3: TGTGCCAGCAGTCCCAGGGGGAACACTGAAGCTTTCTTT. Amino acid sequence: CASSPRGNTEAFF.

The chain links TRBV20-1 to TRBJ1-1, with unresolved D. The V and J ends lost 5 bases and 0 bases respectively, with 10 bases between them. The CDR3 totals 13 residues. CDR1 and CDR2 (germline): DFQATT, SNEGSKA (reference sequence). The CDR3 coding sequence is TGCAGTGCTCAAGGTTTAATGAACACTGAAGCTTTCTTT. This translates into CSAQGLMNTEAFF.

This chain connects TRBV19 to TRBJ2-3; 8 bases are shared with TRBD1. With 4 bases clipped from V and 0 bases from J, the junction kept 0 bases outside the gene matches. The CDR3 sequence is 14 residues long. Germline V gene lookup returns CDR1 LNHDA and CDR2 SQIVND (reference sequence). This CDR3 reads CASSRDRSTDTQYF. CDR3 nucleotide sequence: TGTGCCAGTAGTAGGGACAGGAGCACAGATACGCAGTATTTT.

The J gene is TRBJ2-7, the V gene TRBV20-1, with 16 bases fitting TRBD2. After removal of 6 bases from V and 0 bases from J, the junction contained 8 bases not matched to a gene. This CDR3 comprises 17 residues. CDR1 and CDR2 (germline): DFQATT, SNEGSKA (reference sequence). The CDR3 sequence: CSADGTSGGASSYEQYF. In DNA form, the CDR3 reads TGCAGTGCGGACGGGACTAGCGGGGGGGCCAGCTCCTACGAGCAGTACTTC.